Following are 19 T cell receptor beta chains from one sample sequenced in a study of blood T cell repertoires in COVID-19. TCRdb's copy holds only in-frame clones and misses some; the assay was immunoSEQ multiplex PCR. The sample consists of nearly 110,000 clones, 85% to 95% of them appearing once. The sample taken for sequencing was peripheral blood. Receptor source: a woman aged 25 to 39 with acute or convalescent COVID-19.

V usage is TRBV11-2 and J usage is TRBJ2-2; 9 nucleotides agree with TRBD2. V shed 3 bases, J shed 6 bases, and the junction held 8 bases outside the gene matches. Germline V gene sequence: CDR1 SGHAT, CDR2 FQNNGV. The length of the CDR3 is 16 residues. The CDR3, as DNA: TGTGCCAGCAGCTTGGACGCTGGCGGGAGGGCCGGGGAGCTGTTTTTT. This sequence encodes CASSLDAGGRAGELFF.

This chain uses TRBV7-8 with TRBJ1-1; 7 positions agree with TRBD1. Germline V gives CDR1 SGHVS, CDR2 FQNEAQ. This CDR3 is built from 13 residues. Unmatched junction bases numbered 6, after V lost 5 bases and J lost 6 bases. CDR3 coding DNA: TGTGCCAGCAGCCTCGACAGGGAGGCTGAAGCTTTCTTT. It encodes CASSLDREAEAFF.

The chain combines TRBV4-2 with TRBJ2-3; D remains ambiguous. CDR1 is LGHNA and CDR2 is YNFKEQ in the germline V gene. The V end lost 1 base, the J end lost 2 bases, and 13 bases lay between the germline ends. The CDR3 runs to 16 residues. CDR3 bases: TGTGCCAGCAGCCAAGTGGCGGCTACTTTCACAGATACGCAGTATTTT. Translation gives CASSQVAATFTDTQYF.

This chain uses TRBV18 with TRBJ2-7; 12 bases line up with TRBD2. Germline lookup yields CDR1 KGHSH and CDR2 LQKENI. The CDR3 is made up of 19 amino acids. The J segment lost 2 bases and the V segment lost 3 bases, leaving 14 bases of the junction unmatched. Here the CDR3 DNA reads TGTGCCAGCTCACCGACCGGGACTAGCGGGCCGCATGAAACCTACGAGCAGTACTTC. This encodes CASSPTGTSGPHETYEQYF.

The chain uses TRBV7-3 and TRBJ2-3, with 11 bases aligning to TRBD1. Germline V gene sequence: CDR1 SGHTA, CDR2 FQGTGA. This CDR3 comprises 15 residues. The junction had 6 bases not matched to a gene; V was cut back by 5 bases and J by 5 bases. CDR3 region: CASSRGTGGLDTQYF. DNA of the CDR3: TGTGCCAGCAGCCGCGGGACAGGGGGTTTAGATACGCAGTATTTT.

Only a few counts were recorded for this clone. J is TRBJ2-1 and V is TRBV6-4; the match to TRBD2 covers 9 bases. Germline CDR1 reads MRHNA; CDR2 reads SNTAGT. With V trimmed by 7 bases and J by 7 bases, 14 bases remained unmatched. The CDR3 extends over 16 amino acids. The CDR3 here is CASKEIAGAQKNEQFF. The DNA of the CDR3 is TGTGCCAGCAAAGAAATAGCGGGGGCCCAAAAAAATGAGCAGTTCTTC.

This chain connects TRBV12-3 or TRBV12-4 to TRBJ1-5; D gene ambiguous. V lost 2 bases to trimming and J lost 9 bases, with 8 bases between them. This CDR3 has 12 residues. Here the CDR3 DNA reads TGTGCCAGCAGTTTATCGCCGCGGCCCCAGCATTTT. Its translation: CASSLSPRPQHF.

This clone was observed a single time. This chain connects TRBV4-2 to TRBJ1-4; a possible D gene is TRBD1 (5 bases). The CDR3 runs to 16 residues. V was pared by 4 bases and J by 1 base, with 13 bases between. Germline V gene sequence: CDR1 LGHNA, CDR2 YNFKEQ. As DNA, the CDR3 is TGTGCCAGCAGCCCTTTGGTCGGGGGAACTAATGAAAAACTGTTTTTT. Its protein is CASSPLVGGTNEKLFF.

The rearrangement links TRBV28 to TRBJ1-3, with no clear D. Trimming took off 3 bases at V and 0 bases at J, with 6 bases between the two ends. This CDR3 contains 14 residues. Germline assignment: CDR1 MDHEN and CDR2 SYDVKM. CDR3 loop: CASSFESSGNTIYF. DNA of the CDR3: TGTGCCAGCAGTTTCGAGAGCTCTGGAAACACCATATATTTT. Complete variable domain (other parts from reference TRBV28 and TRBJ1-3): DVKVTQSSRYLVKRTGEKVFLECVQDMDHENMFWYRQDPGLGLRLIYFSYDVKMKEKGDIPEGYSVSREKKERFSLILESASTNQTSMYLCASSFESSGNTIYFGEGSWLTVV.

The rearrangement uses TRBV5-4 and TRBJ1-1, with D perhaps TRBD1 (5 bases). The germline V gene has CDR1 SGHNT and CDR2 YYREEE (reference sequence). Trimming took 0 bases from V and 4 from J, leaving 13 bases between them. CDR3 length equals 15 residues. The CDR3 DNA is TGTGCCAGCAGCTTGGGATGGGGCTCGCGCACTGAAGCTTTCTTT. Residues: CASSLGWGSRTEAFF. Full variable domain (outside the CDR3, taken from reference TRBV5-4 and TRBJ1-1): ETGVTQSPTHLIKTRGQQVTLRCSSQSGHNTVSWYQQALGQGPQFIFQYYREEENGRGNFPPRFSGLQFPNYSSELNVNALELDDSALYLCASSLGWGSRTEAFFGQGTRLTVV.

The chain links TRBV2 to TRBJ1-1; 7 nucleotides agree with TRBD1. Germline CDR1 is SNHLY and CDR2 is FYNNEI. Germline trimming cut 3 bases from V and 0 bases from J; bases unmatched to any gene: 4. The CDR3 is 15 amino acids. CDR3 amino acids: CASSELDRLNTEAFF. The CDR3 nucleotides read TGTGCCAGCAGTGAGTTGGACAGGTTGAACACTGAAGCTTTCTTT.

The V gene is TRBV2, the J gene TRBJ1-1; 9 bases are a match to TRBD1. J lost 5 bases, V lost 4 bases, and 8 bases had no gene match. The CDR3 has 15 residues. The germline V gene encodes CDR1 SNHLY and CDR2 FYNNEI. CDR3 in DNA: TGTGCCAGCAGTGTGGGGGACAGGGTTTATACTGAAGCTTTCTTT. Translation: CASSVGDRVYTEAFF.

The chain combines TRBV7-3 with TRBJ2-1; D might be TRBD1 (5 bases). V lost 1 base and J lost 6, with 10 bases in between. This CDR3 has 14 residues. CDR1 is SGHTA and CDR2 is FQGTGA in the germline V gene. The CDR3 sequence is CASSLNGAGNEQFF. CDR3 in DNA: TGTGCCAGCAGCTTAAATGGGGCAGGCAATGAGCAGTTCTTC.

The CDR3 DNA sequence: TGTGCCAGCAGTCCCGGGACTAGCGTAAACACGGGGCCAGATACGCAGTATTTT. Translation gives CASSPGTSVNTGPDTQYF. V is TRBV27 and J is TRBJ2-3; 10 bases map to TRBD2. Trimming cost V 5 bases and J 4 bases; bases outside gene matches: 15. Germline V gene sequence: CDR1 MNHEY, CDR2 SMNVEV (reference sequence). The CDR3 consists of 18 residues.

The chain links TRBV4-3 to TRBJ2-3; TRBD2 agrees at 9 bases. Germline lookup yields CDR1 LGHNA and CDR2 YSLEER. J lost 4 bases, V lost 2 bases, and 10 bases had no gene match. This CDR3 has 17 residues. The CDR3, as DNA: TGCGCCAGCAGCCAACGGGGCCTAGCGGGAAGGGCAGATACGCAGTATTTT. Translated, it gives CASSQRGLAGRADTQYF.

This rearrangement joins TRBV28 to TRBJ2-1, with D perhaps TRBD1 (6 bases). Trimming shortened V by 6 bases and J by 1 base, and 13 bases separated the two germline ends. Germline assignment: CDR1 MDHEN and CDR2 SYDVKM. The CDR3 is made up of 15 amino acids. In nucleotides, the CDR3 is TGTGCCAGCAGGTACAGGGTCGGGTCCTACAATGAGCAGTTCTTC. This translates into CASRYRVGSYNEQFF.

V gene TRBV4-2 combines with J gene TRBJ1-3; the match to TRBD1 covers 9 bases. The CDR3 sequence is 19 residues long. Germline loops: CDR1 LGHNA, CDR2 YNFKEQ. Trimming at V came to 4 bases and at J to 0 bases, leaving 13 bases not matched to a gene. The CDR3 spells CASSRGRTGVEISGNTIYF. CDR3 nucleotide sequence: TGTGCCAGCAGCCGGGGACGGACAGGGGTTGAGATCTCTGGAAACACCATATATTTT.

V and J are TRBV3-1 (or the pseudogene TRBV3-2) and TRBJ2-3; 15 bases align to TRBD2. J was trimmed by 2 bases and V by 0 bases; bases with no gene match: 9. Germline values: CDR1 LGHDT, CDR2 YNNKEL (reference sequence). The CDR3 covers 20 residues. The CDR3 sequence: CASSQDPGLAGGAFTDTQYF. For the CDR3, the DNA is TGTGCCAGCAGCCAAGACCCTGGACTAGCGGGAGGGGCTTTCACAGATACGCAGTATTTT.

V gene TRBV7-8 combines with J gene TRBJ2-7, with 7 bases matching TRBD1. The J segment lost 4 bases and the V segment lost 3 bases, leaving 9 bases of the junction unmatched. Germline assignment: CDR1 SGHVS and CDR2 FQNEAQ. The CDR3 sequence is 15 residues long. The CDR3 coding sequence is TGTGCCAGCAGCTTCGACAGGGTAGTGGGTTACGAGCAGTACTTC. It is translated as CASSFDRVVGYEQYF.